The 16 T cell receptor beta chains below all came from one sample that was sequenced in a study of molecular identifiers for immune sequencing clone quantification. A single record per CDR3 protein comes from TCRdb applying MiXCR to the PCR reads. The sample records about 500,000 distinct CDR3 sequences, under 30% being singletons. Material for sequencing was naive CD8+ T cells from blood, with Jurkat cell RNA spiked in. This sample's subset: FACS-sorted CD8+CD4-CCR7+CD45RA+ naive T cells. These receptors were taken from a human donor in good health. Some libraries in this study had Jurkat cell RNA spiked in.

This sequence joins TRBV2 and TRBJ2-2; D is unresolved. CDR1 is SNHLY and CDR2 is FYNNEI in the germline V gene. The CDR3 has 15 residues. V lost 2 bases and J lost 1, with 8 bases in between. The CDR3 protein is CASSETQLNTGELFF. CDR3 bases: TGTGCCAGCAGTGAAACCCAGTTGAACACCGGGGAGCTGTTTTTT.

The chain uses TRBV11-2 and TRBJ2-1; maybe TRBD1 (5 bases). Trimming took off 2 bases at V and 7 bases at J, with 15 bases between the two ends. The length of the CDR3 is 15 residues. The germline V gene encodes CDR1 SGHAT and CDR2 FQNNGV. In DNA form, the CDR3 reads TGTGCCAGCAGCTTAACCGTCGGACATTTAAATGAGCAGTTCTTC. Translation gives CASSLTVGHLNEQFF.

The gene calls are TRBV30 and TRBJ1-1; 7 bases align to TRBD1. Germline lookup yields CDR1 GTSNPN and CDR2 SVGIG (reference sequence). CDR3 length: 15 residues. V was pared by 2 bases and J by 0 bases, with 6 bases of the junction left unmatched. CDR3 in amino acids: CAWSLTGTMNTEAFF. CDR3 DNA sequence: TGTGCCTGGAGTCTGACAGGGACCATGAACACTGAAGCTTTCTTT.

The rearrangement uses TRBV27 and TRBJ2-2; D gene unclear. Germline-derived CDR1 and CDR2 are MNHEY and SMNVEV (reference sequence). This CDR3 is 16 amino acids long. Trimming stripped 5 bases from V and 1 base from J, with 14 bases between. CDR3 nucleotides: TGTGCCAGCAGTCCCCTTTATACCAGGAACACCGGGGAGCTGTTTTTT. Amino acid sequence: CASSPLYTRNTGELFF.

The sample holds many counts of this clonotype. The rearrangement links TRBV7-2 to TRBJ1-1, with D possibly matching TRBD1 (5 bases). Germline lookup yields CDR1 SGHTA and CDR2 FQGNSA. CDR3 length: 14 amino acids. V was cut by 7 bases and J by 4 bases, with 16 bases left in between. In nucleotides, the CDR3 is TGTGCCAGCATGAAGCTGGGGGTGGGCACTGAAGCTTTCTTT. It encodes CASMKLGVGTEAFF.

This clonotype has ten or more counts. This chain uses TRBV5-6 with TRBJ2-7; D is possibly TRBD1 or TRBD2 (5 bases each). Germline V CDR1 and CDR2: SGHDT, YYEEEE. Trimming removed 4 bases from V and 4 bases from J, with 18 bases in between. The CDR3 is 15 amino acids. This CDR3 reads CASSPTVGPTYEQYF. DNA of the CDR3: TGTGCCAGCAGCCCGACCGTGGGACCGACTTACGAGCAGTACTTC. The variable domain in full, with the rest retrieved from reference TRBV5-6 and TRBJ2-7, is DAGVTQSPTHLIKTRGQQVTLRCSPKSGHDTVSWYQQALGQGPQFIFQYYEEEERQRGNFPDRFSGHQFPNYSSELNVNALLLGDSALYLCASSPTVGPTYEQYFGPGTRLTVT.

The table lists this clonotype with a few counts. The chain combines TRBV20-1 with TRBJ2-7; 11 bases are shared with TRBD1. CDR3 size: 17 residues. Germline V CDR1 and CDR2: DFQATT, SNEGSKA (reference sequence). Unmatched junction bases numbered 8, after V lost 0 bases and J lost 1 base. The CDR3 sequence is CSARDSGTGGRSYEQYF. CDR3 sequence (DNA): TGCAGTGCTAGAGATTCGGGGACAGGGGGTAGGTCCTACGAGCAGTACTTC.

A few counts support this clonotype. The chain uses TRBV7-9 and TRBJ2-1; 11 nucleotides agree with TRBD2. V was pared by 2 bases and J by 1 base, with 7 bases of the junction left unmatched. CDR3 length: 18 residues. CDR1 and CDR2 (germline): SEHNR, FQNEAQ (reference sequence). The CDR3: CASSLSSGGSESYNEQFF. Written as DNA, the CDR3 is TGTGCCAGCAGCTTATCTAGCGGGGGGAGTGAGTCCTACAATGAGCAGTTCTTC.

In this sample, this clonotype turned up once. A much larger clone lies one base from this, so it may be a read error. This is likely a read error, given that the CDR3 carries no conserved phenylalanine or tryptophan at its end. CDR3 loop: CASSRPHRAHEQYS. For the CDR3, the DNA is TGTGCCAGCAGCCGCCCCCACAGGGCCCACGAGCAGTACTCC. The chain is built from TRBV12-3 or TRBV12-4 and TRBJ2-7, with D perhaps matching TRBD1 (6 bases). V lost 6 bases and J lost 5, with 17 bases in between. The CDR3 runs to 14 residues.

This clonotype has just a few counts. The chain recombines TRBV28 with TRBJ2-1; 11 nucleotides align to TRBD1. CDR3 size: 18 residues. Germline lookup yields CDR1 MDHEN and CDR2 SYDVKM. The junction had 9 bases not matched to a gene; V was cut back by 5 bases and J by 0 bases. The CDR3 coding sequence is TGTGCCAGCAGTGGAGGGACAGGGGGTGGCTACTCCTACAATGAGCAGTTCTTC. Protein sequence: CASSGGTGGGYSYNEQFF.

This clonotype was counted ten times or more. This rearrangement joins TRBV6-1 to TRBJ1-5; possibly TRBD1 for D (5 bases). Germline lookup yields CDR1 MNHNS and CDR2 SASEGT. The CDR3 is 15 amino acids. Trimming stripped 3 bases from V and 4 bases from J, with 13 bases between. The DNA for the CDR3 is TGTGCCAGCAGTGATTATTCAGGGTGGAATCAGCCCCAGCATTTT. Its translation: CASSDYSGWNQPQHF.

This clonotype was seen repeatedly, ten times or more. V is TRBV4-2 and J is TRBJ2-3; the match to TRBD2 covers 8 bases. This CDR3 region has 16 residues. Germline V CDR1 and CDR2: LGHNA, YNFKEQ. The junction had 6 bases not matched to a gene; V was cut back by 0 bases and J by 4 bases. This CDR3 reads CASSQDLGLGADTQYF. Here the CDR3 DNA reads TGTGCCAGCAGCCAAGATTTGGGACTAGGGGCAGATACGCAGTATTTT.

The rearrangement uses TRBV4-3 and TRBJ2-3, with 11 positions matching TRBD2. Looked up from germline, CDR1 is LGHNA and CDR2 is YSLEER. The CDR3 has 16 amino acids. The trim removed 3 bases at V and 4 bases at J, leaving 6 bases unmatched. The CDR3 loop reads CASSQIAGGRADTQYF. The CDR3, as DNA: TGCGCCAGCAGCCAGATAGCGGGAGGGAGGGCAGATACGCAGTATTTT.

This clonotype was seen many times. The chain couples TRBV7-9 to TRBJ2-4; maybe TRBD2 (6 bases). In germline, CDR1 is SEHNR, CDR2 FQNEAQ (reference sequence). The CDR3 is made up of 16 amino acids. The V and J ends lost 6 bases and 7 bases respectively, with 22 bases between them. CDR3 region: CASSSIGRASVNIQYF. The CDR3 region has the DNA TGTGCCAGCAGTTCTATCGGTAGGGCTAGCGTGAACATTCAGTACTTC.

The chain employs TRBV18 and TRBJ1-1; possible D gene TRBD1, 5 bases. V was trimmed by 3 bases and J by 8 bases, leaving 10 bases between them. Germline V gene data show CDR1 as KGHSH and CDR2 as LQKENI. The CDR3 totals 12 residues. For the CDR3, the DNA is TGTGCCAGCTCACCCACGACAGAAGAAGCTTTCTTT. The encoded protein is CASSPTTEEAFF.

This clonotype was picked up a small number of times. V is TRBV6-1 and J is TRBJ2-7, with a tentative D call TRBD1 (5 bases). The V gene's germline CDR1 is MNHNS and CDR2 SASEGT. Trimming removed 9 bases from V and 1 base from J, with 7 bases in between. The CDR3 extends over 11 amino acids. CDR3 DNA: TGTGCCAGAAACAGGTCCTACGAGCAGTACTTC. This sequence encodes CARNRSYEQYF.